The T cell receptor beta chain described here comes from a study of cytomegalovirus exposure and HLA in healthy donors. On this clone: Its antigen is as yet unknown.

The PCR was carried out with 60 Vbeta primers and 13 Jbeta primers. Sequencing was performed with immunoSEQ multiplex PCR; in TCRdb, only in-frame clones are kept and a portion is missing. The data contain roughly 100,000 clones, about two thirds of them singletons. Whole-study results and caveats: Cytomegalovirus association was assigned to about 150 TCR beta chains. Other equally common chains were less clonally expanded than HLA-associated TCR beta chains, a later analysis showed.

The sequenced material came from PBMCs. The sequence was collected from a boy younger than 18 in good health and CMV-seropositive.

For the CDR3, the DNA is TGTGCCAGCAGTCCCTGGCGGGGGGCCGAGGGTGAGCAGTTCTTC. This encodes CASSPWRGAEGEQFF. The rearrangement links TRBV27 to TRBJ2-1; 8 bases are a match to TRBD2. The CDR3 contains 15 residues. V was clipped by 5 bases and J by 9 bases; unmatched bases: 12. The germline V gene has CDR1 MNHEY and CDR2 SMNVEV (reference sequence).